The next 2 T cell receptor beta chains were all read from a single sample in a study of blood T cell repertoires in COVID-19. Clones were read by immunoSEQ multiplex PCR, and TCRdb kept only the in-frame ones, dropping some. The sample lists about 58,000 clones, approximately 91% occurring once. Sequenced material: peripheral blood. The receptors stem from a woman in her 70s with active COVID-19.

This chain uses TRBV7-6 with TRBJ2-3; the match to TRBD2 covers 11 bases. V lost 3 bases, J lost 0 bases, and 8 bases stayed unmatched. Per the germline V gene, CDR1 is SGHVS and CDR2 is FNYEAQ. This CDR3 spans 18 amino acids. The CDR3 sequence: CASSLRGLAGPSTDTQYF. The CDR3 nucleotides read TGTGCCAGCAGCTTGAGAGGACTAGCGGGCCCTAGCACAGATACGCAGTATTTT.

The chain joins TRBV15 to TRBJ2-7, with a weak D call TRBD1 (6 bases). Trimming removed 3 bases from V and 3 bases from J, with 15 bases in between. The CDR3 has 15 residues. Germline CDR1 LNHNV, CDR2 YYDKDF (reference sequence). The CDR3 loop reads CATSSSRGRSYEQYF. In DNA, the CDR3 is TGTGCCACCAGCAGCTCCAGGGGAAGGAGCTACGAGCAGTACTTC.